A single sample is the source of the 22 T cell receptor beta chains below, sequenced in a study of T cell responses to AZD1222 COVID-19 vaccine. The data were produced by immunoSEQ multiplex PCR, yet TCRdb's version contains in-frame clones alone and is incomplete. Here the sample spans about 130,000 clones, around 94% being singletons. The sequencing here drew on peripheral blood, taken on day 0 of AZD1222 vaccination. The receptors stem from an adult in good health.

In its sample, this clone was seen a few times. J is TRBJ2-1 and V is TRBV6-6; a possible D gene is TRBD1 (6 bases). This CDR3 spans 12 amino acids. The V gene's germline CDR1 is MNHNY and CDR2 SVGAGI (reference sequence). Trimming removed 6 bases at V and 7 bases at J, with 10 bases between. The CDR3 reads CASSSGVNEQFF. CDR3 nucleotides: TGTGCCAGCAGCTCAGGGGTTAATGAGCAGTTCTTC.

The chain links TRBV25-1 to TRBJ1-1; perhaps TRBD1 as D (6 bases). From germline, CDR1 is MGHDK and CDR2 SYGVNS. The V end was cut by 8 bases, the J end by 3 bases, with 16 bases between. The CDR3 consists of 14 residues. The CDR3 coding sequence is TGTGCCAGCGGGGGGGCGGAGGACTACACTGAAGCTTTCTTT. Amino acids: CASGGAEDYTEAFF.

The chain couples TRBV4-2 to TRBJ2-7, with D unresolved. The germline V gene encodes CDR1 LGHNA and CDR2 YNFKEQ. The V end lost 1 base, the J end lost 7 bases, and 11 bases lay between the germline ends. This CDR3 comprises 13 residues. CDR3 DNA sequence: TGTGCCAGCAGCCAAGTTGGAGAGGATGAGCAGTACTTC. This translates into CASSQVGEDEQYF.

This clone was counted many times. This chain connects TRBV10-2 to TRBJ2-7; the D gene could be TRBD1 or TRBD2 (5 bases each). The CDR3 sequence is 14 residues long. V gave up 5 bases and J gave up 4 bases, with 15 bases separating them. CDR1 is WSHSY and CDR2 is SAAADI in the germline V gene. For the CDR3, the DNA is TGCGCCAGCAGTTCCGGGACGACCTCGTACGAGCAGTACTTC. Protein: CASSSGTTSYEQYF.

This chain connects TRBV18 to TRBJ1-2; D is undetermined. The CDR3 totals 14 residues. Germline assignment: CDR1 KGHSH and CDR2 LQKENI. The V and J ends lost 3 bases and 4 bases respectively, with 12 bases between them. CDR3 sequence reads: CASSPEGRFYGYTF. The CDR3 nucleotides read TGTGCCAGCTCACCCGAGGGCAGGTTCTATGGCTACACCTTC.

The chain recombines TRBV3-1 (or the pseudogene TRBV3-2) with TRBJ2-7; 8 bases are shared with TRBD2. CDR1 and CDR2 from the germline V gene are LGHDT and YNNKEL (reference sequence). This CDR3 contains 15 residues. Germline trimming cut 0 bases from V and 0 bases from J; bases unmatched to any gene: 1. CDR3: CASSQESGSSYEQYF. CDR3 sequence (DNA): TGTGCCAGCAGCCAAGAAAGCGGGAGCTCCTACGAGCAGTACTTC.

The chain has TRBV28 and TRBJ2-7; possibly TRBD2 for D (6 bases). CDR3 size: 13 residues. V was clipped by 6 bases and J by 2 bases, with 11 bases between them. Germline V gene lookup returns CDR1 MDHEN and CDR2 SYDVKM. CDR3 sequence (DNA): TGTGCCAGCAGCCCGGGGGTCCCCTACGAGCAGTACTTC. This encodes CASSPGVPYEQYF.

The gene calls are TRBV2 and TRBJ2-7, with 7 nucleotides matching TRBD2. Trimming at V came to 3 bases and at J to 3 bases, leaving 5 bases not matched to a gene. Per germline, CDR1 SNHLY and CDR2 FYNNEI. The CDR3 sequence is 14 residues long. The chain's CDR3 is CASSDPGLDYEQYF. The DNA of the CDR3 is TGTGCCAGCAGTGACCCAGGACTAGACTACGAGCAGTACTTC.

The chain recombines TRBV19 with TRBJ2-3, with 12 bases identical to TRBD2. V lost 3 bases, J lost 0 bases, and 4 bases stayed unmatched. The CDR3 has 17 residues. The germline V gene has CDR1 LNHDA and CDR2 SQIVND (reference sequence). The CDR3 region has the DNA TGTGCCAGTAGTATCCCTAGCGGGAGGGTTAGCACAGATACGCAGTATTTT. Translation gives CASSIPSGRVSTDTQYF.

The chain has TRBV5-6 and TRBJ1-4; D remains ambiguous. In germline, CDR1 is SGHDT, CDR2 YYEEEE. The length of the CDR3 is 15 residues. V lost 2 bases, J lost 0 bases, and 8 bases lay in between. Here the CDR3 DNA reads TGTGCCAGCAGCTTAACCATTTCAACTAATGAAAAACTGTTTTTT. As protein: CASSLTISTNEKLFF.

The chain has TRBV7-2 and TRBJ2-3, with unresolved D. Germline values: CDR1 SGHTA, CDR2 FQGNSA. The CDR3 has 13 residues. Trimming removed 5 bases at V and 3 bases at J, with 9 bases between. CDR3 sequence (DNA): TGTGCCAGCAGCCCTCGGATTACAGATACGCAGTATTTT. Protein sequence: CASSPRITDTQYF.

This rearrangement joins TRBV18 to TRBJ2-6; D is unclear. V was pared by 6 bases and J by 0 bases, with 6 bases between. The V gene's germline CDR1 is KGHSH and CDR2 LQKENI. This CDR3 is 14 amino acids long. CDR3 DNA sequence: TGTGCCAGCTCCCGAAACTCTGGGGCCAACGTCCTGACTTTC. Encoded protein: CASSRNSGANVLTF.

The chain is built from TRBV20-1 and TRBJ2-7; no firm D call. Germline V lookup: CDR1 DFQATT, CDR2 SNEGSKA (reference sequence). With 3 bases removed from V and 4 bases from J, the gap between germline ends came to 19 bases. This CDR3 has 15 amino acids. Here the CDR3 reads CSASRMGEERYEQYF. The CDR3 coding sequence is TGCAGTGCTAGTCGAATGGGCGAGGAGAGGTACGAGCAGTACTTC.

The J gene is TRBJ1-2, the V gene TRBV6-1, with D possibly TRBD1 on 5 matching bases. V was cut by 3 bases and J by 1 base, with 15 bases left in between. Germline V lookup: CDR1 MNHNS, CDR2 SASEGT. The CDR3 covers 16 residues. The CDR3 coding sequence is TGTGCCAGCAGTGATACCCGTACAGGACTTAACTATGGCTACACCTTC. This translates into CASSDTRTGLNYGYTF.

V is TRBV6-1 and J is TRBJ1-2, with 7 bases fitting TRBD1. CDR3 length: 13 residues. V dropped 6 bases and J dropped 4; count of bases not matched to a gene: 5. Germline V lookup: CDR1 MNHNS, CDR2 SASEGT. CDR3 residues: CASSDREGYGYTF. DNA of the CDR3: TGTGCCAGCAGCGACAGGGAAGGCTATGGCTACACCTTC.

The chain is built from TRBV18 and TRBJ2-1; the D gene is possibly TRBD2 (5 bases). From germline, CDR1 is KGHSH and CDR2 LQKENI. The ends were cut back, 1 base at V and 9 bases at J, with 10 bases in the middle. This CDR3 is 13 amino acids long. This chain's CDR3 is CASSPRASGEQFF. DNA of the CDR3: TGTGCCAGCTCACCACGGGCGAGCGGTGAGCAGTTCTTC.

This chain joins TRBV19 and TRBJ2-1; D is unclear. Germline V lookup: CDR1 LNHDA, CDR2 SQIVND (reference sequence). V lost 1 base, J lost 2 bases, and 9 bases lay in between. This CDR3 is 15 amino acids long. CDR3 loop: CASSIAGPPYNEQFF. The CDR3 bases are TGTGCCAGTAGTATAGCAGGACCACCCTACAATGAGCAGTTCTTC. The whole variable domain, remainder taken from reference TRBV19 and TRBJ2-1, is DGGITQSPKYLFRKEGQNVTLSCEQNLNHDAMYWYRQDPGQGLRLIYYSQIVNDFQKGDIAEGYSVSREKKESFPLTVTSAQKNPTAFYLCASSIAGPPYNEQFFGPGTRLTVL.

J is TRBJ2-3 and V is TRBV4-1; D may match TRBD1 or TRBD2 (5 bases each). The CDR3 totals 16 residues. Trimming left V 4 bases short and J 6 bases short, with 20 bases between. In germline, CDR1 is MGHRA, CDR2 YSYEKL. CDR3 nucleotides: TGCGCCAGCAGCCTCCAGGGTCGGGCGGGTCTGGATACGCAGTATTTT. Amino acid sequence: CASSLQGRAGLDTQYF.

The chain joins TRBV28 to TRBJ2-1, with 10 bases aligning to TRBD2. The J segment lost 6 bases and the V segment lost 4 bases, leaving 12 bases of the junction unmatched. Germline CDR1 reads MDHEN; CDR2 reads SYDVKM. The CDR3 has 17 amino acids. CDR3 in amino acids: CASSYTKREGQVNEQFF. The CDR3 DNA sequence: TGTGCCAGCAGTTACACCAAGCGGGAGGGCCAGGTCAATGAGCAGTTCTTC.

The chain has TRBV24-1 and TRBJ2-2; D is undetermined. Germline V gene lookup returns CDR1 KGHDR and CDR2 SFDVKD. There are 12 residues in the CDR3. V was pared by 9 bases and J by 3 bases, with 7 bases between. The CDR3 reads CATGRYTGELFF. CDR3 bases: TGTGCCACCGGGCGGTACACCGGGGAGCTGTTTTTT.

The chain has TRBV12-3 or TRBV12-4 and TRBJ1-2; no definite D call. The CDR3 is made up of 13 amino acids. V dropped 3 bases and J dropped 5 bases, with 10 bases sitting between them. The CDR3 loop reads CASSFDGRYGYTF. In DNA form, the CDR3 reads TGTGCCAGCAGTTTTGACGGTAGATATGGCTACACCTTC.

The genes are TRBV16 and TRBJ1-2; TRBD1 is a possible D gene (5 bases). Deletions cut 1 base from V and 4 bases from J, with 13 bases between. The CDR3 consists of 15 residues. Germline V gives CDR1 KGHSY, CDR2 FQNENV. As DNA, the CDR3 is TGTGCCAGCAGCCAATGGAATGGGGCTGGCTATGGCTACACCTTC. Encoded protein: CASSQWNGAGYGYTF.